This T cell receptor beta chain stems from a study of vaccination and CD4 T cells after COVID-19. Study in general: Sampling after COVID took place at a median of around 91 days (range 35 to 161) following diagnosis. Control cultures received a CEFX pool, an HIV-1 Nef pool, or no peptide. Study observations and caveats: Post-infection sampling omitted early timepoints and covered relatively few convalescent patients.

This clonotype was picked up a small number of times. The target antigen is unknown. Treatment meaning: roughly ten-day PBMC culture with coronavirus spike peptide pools or control peptides (ViraFEST assay). The collection of CD4+ T cells from the unexposed donor took place before the COVID-19 pandemic (2011-2018). The Oncomine TCR Beta short-read assay sequenced DNA from cultured CD4+ T cells. From the PCR reads, TCRdb called clonotypes with MiXCR, one entry per CDR3 protein. Here the sample spans around 8,000 distinct CDR3 sequences, about 42% being singletons. The CDR3 has 15 amino acids. The V gene end was trimmed by 3 bases and the J gene end by 4 bases; junction bases not matched to a gene: 4. Germline values: CDR1 KGHDR, CDR2 SFDVKD.

This sequence was found in a human donor in good health. The material sequenced was CD4+ T cells from blood, cultured in vitro. The rearrangement links TRBV24-1 to TRBJ2-5, with 10 bases identical to TRBD1. The CDR3 nucleotides are TGTGCCACCAGTGATACGACAGGGGGCCGAGAGACCCAGTACTTC. Protein product: CATSDTTGGRETQYF.